The source of this T cell receptor beta chain is a study of blood T cell repertoires in COVID-19. Study background: PBMCs, B-cell-depleted T cells, or T cells were the source of the cDNA or gDNA that made up the material.

Between the trimmed V and J ends, which lost 0 bases and 8 bases, there was a span of 11 bases. The germline gives CDR1 SGHRS, CDR2 YFSETQ. This CDR3 comprises 13 residues. Assay used: immunoSEQ multiplex PCR; TCRdb lists only in-frame clones, some missing. In the table there are about 220,000 clones, about 86% of which are singletons. Seattle participants joined during active infection and were tracked over time. Sequencing used peripheral blood. This sequence joins TRBV5-1 and TRBJ1-2; D remains unclear. The receptor's source is a woman between 50 and 59 years old with COVID-19, enrolled during active disease. The CDR3 DNA reads TGCGCCAGCAGCTTGGAGGCGGGAAGGGGCTACACCTTC. This gives the protein CASSLEAGRGYTF.